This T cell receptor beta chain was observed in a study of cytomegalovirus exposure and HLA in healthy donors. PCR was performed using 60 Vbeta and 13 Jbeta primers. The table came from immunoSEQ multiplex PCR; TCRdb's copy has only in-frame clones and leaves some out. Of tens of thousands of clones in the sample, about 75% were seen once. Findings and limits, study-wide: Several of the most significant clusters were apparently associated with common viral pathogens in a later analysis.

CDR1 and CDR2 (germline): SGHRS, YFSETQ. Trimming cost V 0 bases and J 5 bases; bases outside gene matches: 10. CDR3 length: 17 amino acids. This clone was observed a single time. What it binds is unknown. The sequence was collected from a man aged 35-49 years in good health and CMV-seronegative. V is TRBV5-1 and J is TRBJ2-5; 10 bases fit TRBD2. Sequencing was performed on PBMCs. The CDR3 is CASSLVASGSLLETQYF. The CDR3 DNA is TGCGCCAGCAGCTTGGTGGCTAGCGGGAGCCTCTTGGAGACCCAGTACTTC.